A selection of T cell receptor beta chains follows, all from one sample in a study of T-cell reconstitution after alpha-beta-depleted transplantation in children. Using its own MiXCR run on the PCR reads, TCRdb lists one record per CDR3 protein. Of about 310,000 distinct CDR3 sequences in the sample, around 25% were seen once. Specimen: PBMCs, mostly from graft donor cells, collected 180 days after TCRalphabeta/CD19-depleted stem cell transplant. The source is a male patient under 18 who had a stem cell transplant for acute lymphoblastic leukemia, so the T cells may come from the graft donor. CDR3s include the opening cysteine and the closing phenylalanine or tryptophan. Fields, in order: J gene, clone size, D gene, V gene, CDR3 DNA, CDR3 protein. A D gene is named only where the DNA matches it firmly. Size is omitted from some rows. Given values are once, few, many or a class for expanded clones.

j_call: TRBJ2-7; clone_size: few; d_call: -; v_call: TRBV10-3; cdr3_nt: TGTGCCATCAGTGGGGTAGGGTACGAGCAGTACTTC; cdr3_aa: CAISGVGYEQYF
j_call: TRBJ1-5; clone_size: few; d_call: -; v_call: TRBV7-8; cdr3_nt: TGTGCCAGCAGCTTAGGGGAAGCAGGAAGTCGGCAGCCCCAGCATTTT; cdr3_aa: CASSLGEAGSRQPQHF
j_call: TRBJ2-1; clone_size: few; d_call: -; v_call: TRBV7-9; cdr3_nt: TGTGCCAGCAGCTTAAGTGGGCTGAGCTCCTACAATGAGCAGTTCTTC; cdr3_aa: CASSLSGLSSYNEQFF
j_call: TRBJ2-1; clone_size: -; d_call: -; v_call: TRBV5-1; cdr3_nt: TGCGCCAGCAGCGTTGTAGGGGCTGAGCAGTTCTTC; cdr3_aa: CASSVVGAEQFF
j_call: TRBJ2-3; clone_size: many; d_call: TRBD1; v_call: TRBV5-1; cdr3_nt: TGCGCCAGCAGCTTACAGGGGGCGAGCGGTTACACGCAGTATTTT; cdr3_aa: CASSLQGASGYTQYF
j_call: TRBJ2-2; clone_size: -; d_call: -; v_call: TRBV20-1; cdr3_nt: TGCAGTGCTAGAATGCAAGCGAACACCGGGGAGCTGTTTTTT; cdr3_aa: CSARMQANTGELFF
j_call: TRBJ2-5; clone_size: -; d_call: TRBD2; v_call: TRBV12-3/TRBV12-4; cdr3_nt: TGTGCCAGCAGTAATAGCGGGACCTGGACAGAGACCCAGTACTTC; cdr3_aa: CASSNSGTWTETQYF
j_call: TRBJ2-1; clone_size: -; d_call: TRBD2; v_call: TRBV11-1; cdr3_nt: TGTGCCAGCAGCTTACCCGGGACTAGCGGGAGAGTCTCCTACAATGAGCAGTTCTTC; cdr3_aa: CASSLPGTSGRVSYNEQFF
j_call: TRBJ2-7; clone_size: -; d_call: -; v_call: TRBV11-2; cdr3_nt: TGTGCCAGCAGCTGGGACCGCCACTACGAGCAGTACTTC; cdr3_aa: CASSWDRHYEQYF
j_call: TRBJ2-1; clone_size: -; d_call: TRBD2; v_call: TRBV7-3; cdr3_nt: TGTGCCAGCAGCTTAGGCGGGAGAGGTGGTGAGCAGTTCTTC; cdr3_aa: CASSLGGRGGEQFF
j_call: TRBJ2-1; clone_size: once; d_call: TRBD2; v_call: TRBV20-1; cdr3_nt: TGCAGTGCTAGACCCCGGGACTACACCTACAATGAGCAGTTCTTC; cdr3_aa: CSARPRDYTYNEQFF
j_call: TRBJ1-2; clone_size: many; d_call: -; v_call: TRBV10-3; cdr3_nt: TGTGCCATCAGTGAGGGCCCACAGACCCTCTATGGCTACACCTTC; cdr3_aa: CAISEGPQTLYGYTF
j_call: TRBJ1-2; clone_size: few; d_call: TRBD1; v_call: TRBV9; cdr3_nt: TGTGCCAGCAGCTCCCGACAGGGGCGGGGATATGGCTACACCTTC; cdr3_aa: CASSSRQGRGYGYTF
j_call: TRBJ2-1; clone_size: -; d_call: TRBD1; v_call: TRBV9; cdr3_nt: TGTGCCAGCAGCCCTAGAGAGGGGGCAGGTAGGGGGCAGTTCTTC; cdr3_aa: CASSPREGAGRGQFF
j_call: TRBJ2-1; clone_size: -; d_call: -; v_call: TRBV28; cdr3_nt: TGTGCCAGCAGTTCTTCTGTACTTGAGCAGTTCTTC; cdr3_aa: CASSSSVLEQFF
j_call: TRBJ2-4; clone_size: few; d_call: -; v_call: TRBV12-3/TRBV12-4; cdr3_nt: TGTGCCAGCAGTTTCTACCGGTCAGCCAAAAACATTCAGTACTTC; cdr3_aa: CASSFYRSAKNIQYF
j_call: TRBJ1-2; clone_size: -; d_call: -; v_call: TRBV19; cdr3_nt: TGTGCCAGTACCCCGACTAGGGACTATGGCTACACCTTC; cdr3_aa: CASTPTRDYGYTF
j_call: TRBJ1-4; clone_size: -; d_call: -; v_call: TRBV20-1; cdr3_nt: TGCAGTGCTAGGGCCAGGGCTGCAACTAATGAAAAACTGTTTTTT; cdr3_aa: CSARARAATNEKLFF
j_call: TRBJ2-2; clone_size: -; d_call: -; v_call: TRBV10-1; cdr3_nt: TGCGCCAGCAGTGGAGAGGGGGGGCAGGGGGGTGCCAACACCGGGGAGCTGTTTTTT; cdr3_aa: CASSGEGGQGGANTGELFF
j_call: TRBJ1-1; clone_size: once; d_call: TRBD1; v_call: TRBV5-8; cdr3_nt: TGTGCCAGCAGCTACAGGGACAGTAGGAACACTGAAGCTTTCTTT; cdr3_aa: CASSYRDSRNTEAFF
j_call: TRBJ2-1; clone_size: few; d_call: -; v_call: TRBV20-1; cdr3_nt: TGCAGTGCTAGAGAATTCGGGACTGGATACAATGAGCAGTTCTTC; cdr3_aa: CSAREFGTGYNEQFF
j_call: TRBJ2-7; clone_size: -; d_call: -; v_call: TRBV18; cdr3_nt: TGTGCCAGCTCACTGGGGTCCCGGGACGGCGAGCAGTACTTC; cdr3_aa: CASSLGSRDGEQYF
j_call: TRBJ1-1; clone_size: few; d_call: -; v_call: TRBV19; cdr3_nt: TGTGCCAGTAGCGGAGGGGGGATCAACACTGAAGCTTTCTTT; cdr3_aa: CASSGGGINTEAFF
j_call: TRBJ2-3; clone_size: -; d_call: TRBD2; v_call: TRBV2; cdr3_nt: TGTGCCAGCAGTGATGAGGGACTAGATACAGATACGCAGTATTTT; cdr3_aa: CASSDEGLDTDTQYF
j_call: TRBJ1-4; clone_size: -; d_call: TRBD1; v_call: TRBV20-1; cdr3_nt: TGCAGTGCTAGGAGGGCGACAGGGCTTAATGAAAAACTGTTTTTT; cdr3_aa: CSARRATGLNEKLFF
j_call: TRBJ1-1; clone_size: -; d_call: -; v_call: TRBV10-3; cdr3_nt: TGTGCCATCAGTGAGTCTGGAGGCACTGAAGCTTTCTTT; cdr3_aa: CAISESGGTEAFF
j_call: TRBJ2-7; clone_size: once; d_call: -; v_call: TRBV7-8; cdr3_nt: TGTGCCAGCAGCTTAGTGGTGGGAGTGGGGGGTTACTACGAGCAGTACTTC; cdr3_aa: CASSLVVGVGGYYEQYF
j_call: TRBJ2-7; clone_size: few; d_call: -; v_call: TRBV6-1; cdr3_nt: TGTGCCAGCAGAAGCGGAACCTACGAGCAGTACTTC; cdr3_aa: CASRSGTYEQYF
j_call: TRBJ1-1; clone_size: -; d_call: TRBD1; v_call: TRBV5-1; cdr3_nt: TGCGCCAGCAGCCTCCGGACAGGTCATTTTGGTATGAACACTGAAGCTTTCTTT; cdr3_aa: CASSLRTGHFGMNTEAFF
j_call: TRBJ2-5; clone_size: many; d_call: TRBD2; v_call: TRBV7-8; cdr3_nt: TGTGCCAGCAGCTTAGTCTGGACTAGCTCGGAGACCCAGTACTTC; cdr3_aa: CASSLVWTSSETQYF
j_call: TRBJ2-7; clone_size: -; d_call: TRBD1; v_call: TRBV7-3; cdr3_nt: TGTGCCAGCAGCCCCCACCACGTAACAGGGGCGGTCCCCTACGAGCAGTACTTC; cdr3_aa: CASSPHHVTGAVPYEQYF
j_call: TRBJ2-1; clone_size: many; d_call: TRBD2; v_call: TRBV5-1; cdr3_nt: TGCGCCAGCAGCTTGTGGGCACTAGCGGGCTACAATGAGCAGTTCTTC; cdr3_aa: CASSLWALAGYNEQFF
j_call: TRBJ2-7; clone_size: many; d_call: TRBD2; v_call: TRBV3-1; cdr3_nt: TGTGCCAGCAGCCAGGTCCCCGGGACTAGCGGTTACGAGCAGTACTTC; cdr3_aa: CASSQVPGTSGYEQYF
j_call: TRBJ2-5; clone_size: -; d_call: TRBD2; v_call: TRBV20-1; cdr3_nt: TGCAGTGCTAGAGTCGAGCGGGGAAGACGGACCCAGTACTTC; cdr3_aa: CSARVERGRRTQYF
j_call: TRBJ2-7; clone_size: -; d_call: TRBD2; v_call: TRBV5-4; cdr3_nt: TGTGCCAGCAGCTTCCTAGCGGGAGGGCCTATGGCCGAGCAGTACTTC; cdr3_aa: CASSFLAGGPMAEQYF
j_call: TRBJ1-2; clone_size: few; d_call: -; v_call: TRBV7-2; cdr3_nt: TGTGCCAGCAGCTTACAACAAGACTATGGCTACACCTTC; cdr3_aa: CASSLQQDYGYTF
j_call: TRBJ2-2; clone_size: -; d_call: TRBD1; v_call: TRBV20-1; cdr3_nt: TGCAGTGCTAGCCGGACAGGGGTTTTCGGGGAGCTGTTTTTT; cdr3_aa: CSASRTGVFGELFF
j_call: TRBJ1-2; clone_size: -; d_call: TRBD1; v_call: TRBV27; cdr3_nt: TGTGCCAGCAGTTTACGACAGGGGGCCGGCTACACCTTC; cdr3_aa: CASSLRQGAGYTF
j_call: TRBJ2-7; clone_size: -; d_call: TRBD2; v_call: TRBV27; cdr3_nt: TGTGCCAGCCGATGGACTAGCGGTACCTACGAGCAGTACTTC; cdr3_aa: CASRWTSGTYEQYF
j_call: TRBJ1-4; clone_size: few; d_call: -; v_call: TRBV5-1; cdr3_nt: TGCGCCAGCAGCCAGGATGGAACTAATGAAAAACTGTTTTTT; cdr3_aa: CASSQDGTNEKLFF
j_call: TRBJ2-7; clone_size: -; d_call: -; v_call: TRBV2; cdr3_nt: TGTGCCAGCAGTCCTGCTAGGGACCACTCCTACGAGCAGTACTTC; cdr3_aa: CASSPARDHSYEQYF
j_call: TRBJ1-2; clone_size: -; d_call: TRBD1; v_call: TRBV6-1; cdr3_nt: TGTGCCAGCAGTGAATCCCTACTGACAGGGGGCACAAGCTACACCTTC; cdr3_aa: CASSESLLTGGTSYTF
j_call: TRBJ2-7; clone_size: -; d_call: TRBD2; v_call: TRBV19; cdr3_nt: TGTGCCAGTAGTTTCCCCGGGAGGGGGGCCTACGAGCAGTACTTC; cdr3_aa: CASSFPGRGAYEQYF
j_call: TRBJ2-7; clone_size: few; d_call: -; v_call: TRBV7-9; cdr3_nt: TGTGCCAGCAGCTTAGCACCGACAGCCTACGAGCAGTACTTC; cdr3_aa: CASSLAPTAYEQYF
j_call: TRBJ1-6; clone_size: few; d_call: -; v_call: TRBV9; cdr3_nt: TGTGCCAGCAACGGTCCCAGTGAGAATTCACCCCTCCACTTT; cdr3_aa: CASNGPSENSPLHF
j_call: TRBJ2-1; clone_size: -; d_call: TRBD2; v_call: TRBV7-7; cdr3_nt: TGTGCCAGCAGCTTTCGGGAGGGCCGGTACAATGAGCAGTTCTTC; cdr3_aa: CASSFREGRYNEQFF
j_call: TRBJ2-7; clone_size: -; d_call: -; v_call: TRBV12-3/TRBV12-4; cdr3_nt: TGTGCCAGCAGTTTCAGGGAGGTGGCCTACGAGCAGTACTTC; cdr3_aa: CASSFREVAYEQYF
j_call: TRBJ2-3; clone_size: few; d_call: -; v_call: TRBV12-3/TRBV12-4; cdr3_nt: TGTGCCAGCGCCCGTTATGCTAGCACAGATACGCAGTATTTT; cdr3_aa: CASARYASTDTQYF
j_call: TRBJ1-1; clone_size: many; d_call: TRBD1; v_call: TRBV6-5; cdr3_nt: TGTGCCAGCGGGGGTTACAGGGGGGGGGGCACTGAAGCTTTCTTT; cdr3_aa: CASGGYRGGGTEAFF
j_call: TRBJ2-7; clone_size: few; d_call: -; v_call: TRBV7-3; cdr3_nt: TGTGCCAGCAGCTTAACCCGGGATTACGAGCAGTACTTC; cdr3_aa: CASSLTRDYEQYF
j_call: TRBJ2-3; clone_size: -; d_call: TRBD2; v_call: TRBV20-1; cdr3_nt: TGCAGTGCCCCTAGCGGGAGGGCCTCACGCACAGATACGCAGTATTTT; cdr3_aa: CSAPSGRASRTDTQYF
j_call: TRBJ2-3; clone_size: many; d_call: -; v_call: TRBV5-1; cdr3_nt: TGCGCCAGCAGCTTTCTCACAGATACGCAGTATTTT; cdr3_aa: CASSFLTDTQYF
j_call: TRBJ2-3; clone_size: -; d_call: -; v_call: TRBV5-1; cdr3_nt: TGCGCCAGCAGGGGCGGCCTCACTAGCACAGATACGCAGTATTTT; cdr3_aa: CASRGGLTSTDTQYF